This TCR beta chain was captured by sequencing in a study of blood T cell repertoires in COVID-19. Overall study context: Donors in the United States, Italy and Spain gave samples during acute or convalescent COVID-19. PBMCs, B-cell-depleted T cells, or T cells were the source of the cDNA or gDNA that made up the material.

This CDR3 has 14 amino acids. The V gene's germline CDR1 is KGHDR and CDR2 SFDVKD. Trimming left V 4 bases short and J 15 bases short, with 20 bases between. In the authors' methods: Estimation of nucleated cell counts relied on the amplification of reference gene primers. Sequencing used immunoSEQ multiplex PCR; TCRdb keeps in-frame clones, though not all of them. V and J calls and clone size are given by that table; D and trimming were obtained from the DNA. This sample has about 170,000 clones; around 87% occur once, and the top ten carry 3.7%. The J gene is TRBJ2-2, the V gene TRBV24-1; D might be TRBD2 (6 bases). Specimen: peripheral blood. This TCR was recovered from a man younger than 30 with active or convalescent COVID-19. CDR3 DNA: TGTGCCACCAGTGACCCTGCCGGGACTCCGCGATTGTTTTTT. Protein product: CATSDPAGTPRLFF.